This T cell receptor (beta chain) was recorded in a study of shared clonotypes between healthy human individuals. This clone was observed a single time. Antigen: not known. Pooled CD45RO+ cells and CCR7-negative CD45RA+ TemRA cells made up CD8 memory. Broader study findings: Generation of non-shared clonotypes was less probable than generation of clonotypes shared by all four donors.

After removal of 3 bases from V and 6 bases from J, the junction contained 7 bases not matched to a gene. CDR1 is MNHEY, CDR2 SMNVEV, per germline (reference sequence). There are 15 residues in the CDR3. Sequencing was performed with immunoSEQ multiplex PCR; in TCRdb, only in-frame clones are kept and a portion is missing. The table lists over 95,000 clones, over 65% of them singletons. The receptor's source is a woman aged 25 to 39 in good health. The rearrangement joins TRBV27 to TRBJ2-1, with 8 bases matching TRBD2. Material for sequencing was memory CD8+ T cells sorted from blood. As to subset: CD45RO+ cells pooled with CCR7-negative TemRA cells. CDR3 DNA sequence: TGTGCCAGCAGTTTTGCGGGAGGTGTGTCCAATGAGCAGTTCTTC. Translating it yields CASSFAGGVSNEQFF.